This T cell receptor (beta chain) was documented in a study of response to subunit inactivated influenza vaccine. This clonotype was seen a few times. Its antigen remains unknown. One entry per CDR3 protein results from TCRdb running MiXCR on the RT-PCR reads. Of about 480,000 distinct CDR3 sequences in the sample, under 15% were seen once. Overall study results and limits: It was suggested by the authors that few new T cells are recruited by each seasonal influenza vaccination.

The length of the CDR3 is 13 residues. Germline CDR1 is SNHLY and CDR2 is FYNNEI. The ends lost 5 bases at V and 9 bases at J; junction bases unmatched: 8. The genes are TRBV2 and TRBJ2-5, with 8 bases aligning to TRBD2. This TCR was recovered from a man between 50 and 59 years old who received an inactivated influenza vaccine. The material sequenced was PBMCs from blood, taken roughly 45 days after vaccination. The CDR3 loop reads CASSTGTRGAQYF. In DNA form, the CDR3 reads TGTGCCAGCAGTACCGGGACTAGGGGCGCCCAGTACTTC.